One sample yielded the 16 T cell receptor beta chains listed below, sequenced in a study of cytomegalovirus exposure and HLA in healthy donors. Vbeta (60) and Jbeta (13) primers were used in the PCR. Sequencing used immunoSEQ multiplex PCR; TCRdb keeps in-frame clones, though not all of them. This table has some 130,000 clones, around three quarters appearing once. Sample: PBMCs. Source of these receptors: a man in his thirties or forties in good health.

J is TRBJ2-7 and V is TRBV11-3, with 10 bases matching TRBD2. The V segment lost 1 base and the J segment 5 bases; nucleotides outside the gene matches: 8. Germline CDR1 SGHNT, CDR2 YENEEA. The CDR3 is 16 residues long. The CDR3: CASSLGASGSTNEQYF. The CDR3 bases are TGTGCCAGCAGCTTAGGGGCTAGCGGGAGTACCAACGAGCAGTACTTC.

The chain joins TRBV5-5 to TRBJ1-4; 8 positions match TRBD1. CDR3 length: 16 amino acids. CDR1 is SGHKS and CDR2 is YYEKEE in the germline V gene (reference sequence). With V trimmed by 0 bases and J by 8 bases, 9 bases remained unmatched. The CDR3 spells CASSLVIGTGQEKLFF. The DNA for the CDR3 is TGTGCCAGCAGCTTGGTCATTGGGACAGGTCAAGAAAAACTGTTTTTT. The whole variable domain, filled in from reference TRBV5-5 and TRBJ1-4, reads DAGVTQSPTHLIKTRGQQVTLRCSPISGHKSVSWYQQVLGQGPQFIFQYYEKEERGRGNFPDRFSARQFPNYSSELNVNALLLGDSALYLCASSLVIGTGQEKLFFGSGTQLSVL.

This clone has only a few counts. The genes are TRBV7-3 and TRBJ2-3, with TRBD1 matching 7 bases. The CDR3 sequence is 14 residues long. V dropped 4 bases and J dropped 4; count of bases not matched to a gene: 5. Germline CDR1 and CDR2: SGHTA and FQGTGA. CDR3 in amino acids: CASSSKGGADTQYF. In DNA, the CDR3 is TGTGCCAGCAGCTCAAAAGGGGGCGCAGATACGCAGTATTTT.

The chain links TRBV28 to TRBJ1-2; D is unresolved. Germline V CDR1 and CDR2: MDHEN, SYDVKM. This CDR3 region has 11 residues. Trimming took off 11 bases at V and 0 bases at J, with 7 bases between the two ends. The CDR3 region has the DNA TGTGCCTCAAGAGCTAACTATGGCTACACCTTC. Translating gives CASRANYGYTF.

J is TRBJ2-5 and V is TRBV27, with a possible D match to TRBD2 (6 bases). The CDR3 has 13 residues. V was pared by 6 bases and J by 7 bases, with 15 bases between. The V gene's germline CDR1 is MNHEY and CDR2 SMNVEV (reference sequence). The CDR3 spells CASSSEGTRTQYF. Here the CDR3 DNA reads TGTGCCAGCAGCTCGGAGGGGACCAGGACCCAGTACTTC.

The chain is built from TRBV19 and TRBJ1-1; possibly TRBD1 for D (5 bases). Looked up from germline, CDR1 is LNHDA and CDR2 is SQIVND (reference sequence). V was pared by 4 bases and J by 3 bases, with 18 bases between. CDR3 length: 16 residues. The CDR3 nucleotides read TGTGCCAGTAGTACCCGGACACAGGTCCCGGACACTGAAGCTTTCTTT. Its translation is CASSTRTQVPDTEAFF.

This chain connects TRBV6-5 to TRBJ2-2; 10 positions match TRBD2. V lost 2 bases and J lost 5; bases outside the gene matches: 2. CDR1 MNHEY and CDR2 SVGAGI come from the germline V gene. The CDR3 spans 15 residues. CDR3 loop: CASSYVAGGTGELFF. In DNA, the CDR3 is TGTGCCAGCAGTTACGTAGCGGGAGGTACCGGGGAGCTGTTTTTT.

This chain's CDR3 is CAIRTDRGGSYEQYF. CDR3 in DNA: TGTGCCATCAGGACCGACAGGGGGGGCTCCTACGAGCAGTACTTC. The chain has TRBV10-3 and TRBJ2-7; the match to TRBD1 covers 9 bases. J was trimmed by 0 bases and V by 6 bases; bases with no gene match: 6. This CDR3 is 15 amino acids long. Germline V gene sequence: CDR1 ENHRY, CDR2 SYGVKD.

The chain combines TRBV5-8 with TRBJ2-3, with D perhaps matching TRBD2 (7 bases). V lost 4 bases to trimming and J lost 4 bases, with 16 bases between them. The V gene's germline CDR1 is SGHTS and CDR2 YDEGEE. The CDR3 sequence is 15 residues long. In nucleotides, the CDR3 is TGTGCCAGCAGCCTGATCGGCGGGGGCCCAGATACGCAGTATTTT. Its protein is CASSLIGGGPDTQYF.

The rearrangement links TRBV7-9 to TRBJ2-3; 10 bases fit TRBD1. Germline CDR1 reads SEHNR; CDR2 reads FQNEAQ (reference sequence). The V segment lost 5 bases and the J segment 5 bases; nucleotides outside the gene matches: 10. This CDR3 spans 16 amino acids. CDR3 residues: CASSKLRDRGEDTQYF. In DNA, the CDR3 is TGTGCCAGCAGCAAGCTCCGGGACAGGGGCGAAGATACGCAGTATTTT. Using reference TRBV7-9 and TRBJ2-3 for the parts outside the CDR3, the full variable domain is DTGVSQNPRHKITKRGQNVTFRCDPISEHNRLYWYRQTLGQGPEFLTYFQNEAQLEKSRLLSDRFSAERPKGSFSTLEIQRTEQGDSAMYLCASSKLRDRGEDTQYFGPGTRLTVL.

The chain links TRBV28 to TRBJ2-5, with no clear D. This CDR3 contains 12 residues. The germline V and J ends were trimmed by 3 bases and 5 bases, with 7 bases remaining between them. Germline lookup yields CDR1 MDHEN and CDR2 SYDVKM. The CDR3 loop is CASSFLRETQYF. In nucleotides, the CDR3 is TGTGCCAGCAGTTTCCTCAGGGAGACCCAGTACTTC.

This clone appeared once. The CDR3 region has the DNA TGCGCCAGCACTAGGGACAGAGCCTACGAGCAGTACTTC. Amino acid sequence: CASTRDRAYEQYF. The J gene is TRBJ2-7, the V gene TRBV10-1; 7 bases map to TRBD1. V trimming: 7 bases; J trimming: 2 bases; junction bases outside the gene matches: 5. CDR1 is WNHNN, CDR2 SYGVQD, per germline (reference sequence). There are 13 residues in the CDR3.

This clone has just a few counts. The chain couples TRBV6-5 to TRBJ2-1, with TRBD2 identical over 7 bases. The V gene's germline CDR1 is MNHEY and CDR2 SVGAGI. The V and J ends lost 4 bases and 4 bases, in that order; junction bases with no gene match: 7. The CDR3 has 15 residues. In DNA form, the CDR3 reads TGTGCCAGCAGTTTTGTGCTAGCGGAGTACAATGAGCAGTTCTTC. Protein sequence: CASSFVLAEYNEQFF.

V and J are TRBV19 and TRBJ2-5; D might be TRBD2 (6 bases). Trimming stripped 4 bases from V and 2 bases from J, with 14 bases between. The CDR3 spans 15 residues. Germline lookup yields CDR1 LNHDA and CDR2 SQIVND (reference sequence). Here the CDR3 DNA reads TGTGCCAGTAGTACAGGACGAGCGGGTCAAGAGACCCAGTACTTC. It encodes CASSTGRAGQETQYF.

V and J are TRBV30 and TRBJ1-3, with 9 positions matching TRBD1. J was trimmed by 4 bases and V by 1 base; bases with no gene match: 11. CDR3 length: 17 amino acids. In germline, CDR1 is GTSNPN, CDR2 SVGIG (reference sequence). CDR3 loop: CAWSGDSGQGTGNTIYF. In DNA, the CDR3 is TGTGCCTGGAGTGGAGATTCCGGACAGGGGACGGGAAACACCATATATTTT.

The chain's CDR3 is CASSLGGADGYTF. The CDR3 bases are TGTGCCAGCAGTTTAGGGGGGGCGGATGGCTACACCTTC. This chain uses TRBV27 with TRBJ1-2, with D maybe TRBD1 (6 bases). Per the germline V gene, CDR1 is MNHEY and CDR2 is SMNVEV (reference sequence). The CDR3 spans 13 residues. Trimming left V 2 bases short and J 6 bases short, with 10 bases between.